This T cell receptor (beta chain) was sequenced in a study of T cell changes during pregnancy in multiple sclerosis. Profiled with immunoSEQ multiplex PCR; TCRdb holds only in-frame clones, not every one. This sample carries under 55,000 clones, 91% of them seen once, and the ten largest clones take approximately 10%. The sequences come from CD8+ T cells from peripheral blood mononuclear cells, collected after pregnancy. The clonotype comes from a female donor with multiple sclerosis, enrolled in a pregnancy study.

The CDR3 reads CASSAGDEQYF. CDR3 in DNA: TGTGCCAGCAGCGCCGGAGACGAGCAGTACTTC. This chain links TRBV7-9 with TRBJ2-7; D uncertain. The CDR3 runs 11 residues. Germline V gives CDR1 SEHNR, CDR2 FQNEAQ (reference sequence). Trimming removed 5 bases at V and 5 bases at J, with 7 bases between.